This T cell receptor (beta chain) comes out of a study of T and B cells in COVID-19 patients. Background on the study: Blood was sampled from COVID-19 patients who were either actively infected or recovered. Recovered patients mostly had mild to moderate COVID-19 managed as outpatients. At median age around 37 years, recovered patients were younger than active-infection patients at about 67.

Multiplex PCR with BIOMED2 TRB-A/B primer pools amplified TRB rearrangements. TCRdb re-called the multiplex PCR reads with MiXCR, one entry per CDR3 protein. The repertoire holds some 8,000 distinct CDR3 sequences, roughly 25% seen once, with approximately 6% in the top ten. Trimming pared 3 bases from V and 11 bases from J, leaving 13 bases between. The CDR3 is 12 amino acids. From germline, CDR1 is SGHAT and CDR2 FQDESV (reference sequence). TRB was amplified from around 230-520 ng of blood genomic DNA. The chain joins TRBV11-1 to TRBJ1-1; no clear D gene. Sequencing used blood. This TCR was recovered from a human donor who had recovered from COVID-19. CDR3 nucleotides: TGTGCCAGCAGCTTTGAGTCCGCCTGGGCTTTCTTT. This encodes CASSFESAWAFF.